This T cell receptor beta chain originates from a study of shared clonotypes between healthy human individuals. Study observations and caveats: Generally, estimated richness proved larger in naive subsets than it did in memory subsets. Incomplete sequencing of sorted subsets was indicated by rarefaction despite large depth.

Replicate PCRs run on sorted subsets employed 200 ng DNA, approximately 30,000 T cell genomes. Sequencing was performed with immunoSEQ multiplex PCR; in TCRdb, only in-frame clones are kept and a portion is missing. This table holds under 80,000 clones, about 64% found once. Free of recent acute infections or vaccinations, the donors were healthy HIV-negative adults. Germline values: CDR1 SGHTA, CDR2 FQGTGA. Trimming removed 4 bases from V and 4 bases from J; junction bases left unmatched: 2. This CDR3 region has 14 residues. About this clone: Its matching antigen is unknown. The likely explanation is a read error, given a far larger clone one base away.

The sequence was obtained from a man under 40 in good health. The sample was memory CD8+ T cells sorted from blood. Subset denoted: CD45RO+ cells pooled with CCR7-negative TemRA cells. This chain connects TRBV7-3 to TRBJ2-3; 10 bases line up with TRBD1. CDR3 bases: TGTGCCAGCAGCTCCGGACAGGGGGCAGATACGCAGTATTTT. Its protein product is CASSSGQGADTQYF. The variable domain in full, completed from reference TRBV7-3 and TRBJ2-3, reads GAGVSQTPSNKVTEKGKYVELRCDPISGHTALYWYRQSLGQGPEFLIYFQGTGAADDSGLPNDRFFAVRPEGSVSTLKIQRTERGDSAVYLCASSSGQGADTQYFGPGTRLTVL.